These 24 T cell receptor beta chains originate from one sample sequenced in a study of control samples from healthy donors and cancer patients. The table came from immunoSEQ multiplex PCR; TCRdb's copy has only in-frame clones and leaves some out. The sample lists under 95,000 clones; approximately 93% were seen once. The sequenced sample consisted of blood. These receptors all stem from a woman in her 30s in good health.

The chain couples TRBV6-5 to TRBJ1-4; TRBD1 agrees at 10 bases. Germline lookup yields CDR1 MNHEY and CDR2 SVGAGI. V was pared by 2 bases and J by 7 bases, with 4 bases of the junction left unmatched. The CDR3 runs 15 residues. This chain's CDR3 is CASSYTGQGSEKLFF. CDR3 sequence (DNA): TGTGCCAGCAGTTACACGGGACAGGGGAGTGAAAAACTGTTTTTT.

In DNA, the CDR3 is TGTGCCTGGAGTCGGGCTGGGTTTAATGAAAAACTGTTTTTT. This sequence encodes CAWSRAGFNEKLFF. V and J are TRBV30 and TRBJ1-4; D is ambiguous. Between the trimmed V and J ends, which lost 2 bases and 4 bases, there was a span of 11 bases. The CDR3 is 14 residues long. Germline V gene data show CDR1 as GTSNPN and CDR2 as SVGIG (reference sequence).

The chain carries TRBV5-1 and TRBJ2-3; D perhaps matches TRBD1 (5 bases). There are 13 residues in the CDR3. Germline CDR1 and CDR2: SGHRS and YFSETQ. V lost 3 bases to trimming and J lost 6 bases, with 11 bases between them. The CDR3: CASSWTTADTQYF. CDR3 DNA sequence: TGCGCCAGCAGCTGGACAACGGCGGATACGCAGTATTTT.

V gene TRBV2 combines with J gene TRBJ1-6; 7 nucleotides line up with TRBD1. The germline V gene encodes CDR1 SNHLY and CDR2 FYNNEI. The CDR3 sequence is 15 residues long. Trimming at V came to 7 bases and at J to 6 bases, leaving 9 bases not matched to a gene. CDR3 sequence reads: CASIFATGPNSPLHF. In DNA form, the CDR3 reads TGTGCCAGCATCTTCGCGACAGGGCCTAATTCACCCCTCCACTTT.

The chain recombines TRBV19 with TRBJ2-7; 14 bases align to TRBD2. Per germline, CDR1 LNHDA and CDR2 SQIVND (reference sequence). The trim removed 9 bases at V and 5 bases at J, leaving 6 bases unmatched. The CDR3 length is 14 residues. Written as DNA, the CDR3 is TGTGCCAGACGGACTAGCGGGGGGACCAACGAGCAGTACTTC. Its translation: CARRTSGGTNEQYF.

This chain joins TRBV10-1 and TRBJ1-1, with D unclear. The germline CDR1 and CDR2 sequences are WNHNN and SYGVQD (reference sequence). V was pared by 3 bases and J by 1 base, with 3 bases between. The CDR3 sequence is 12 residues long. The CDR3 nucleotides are TGCGCCAGCAGTGACCAGAACACTGAAGCTTTCTTT. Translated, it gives CASSDQNTEAFF.

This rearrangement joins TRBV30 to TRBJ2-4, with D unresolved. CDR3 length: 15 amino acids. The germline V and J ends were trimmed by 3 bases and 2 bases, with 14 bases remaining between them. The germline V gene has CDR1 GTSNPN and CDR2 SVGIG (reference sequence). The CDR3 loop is CAWSEKSASKNIQYF. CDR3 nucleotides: TGTGCCTGGAGCGAAAAAAGTGCCTCCAAAAACATTCAGTACTTC.

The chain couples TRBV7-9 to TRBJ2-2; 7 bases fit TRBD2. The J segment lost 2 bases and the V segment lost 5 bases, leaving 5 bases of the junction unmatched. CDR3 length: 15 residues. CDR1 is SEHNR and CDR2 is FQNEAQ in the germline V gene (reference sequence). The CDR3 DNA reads TGTGCCAGCAGCAACTGGGGGGGTAACACCGGGGAGCTGTTTTTT. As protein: CASSNWGGNTGELFF.

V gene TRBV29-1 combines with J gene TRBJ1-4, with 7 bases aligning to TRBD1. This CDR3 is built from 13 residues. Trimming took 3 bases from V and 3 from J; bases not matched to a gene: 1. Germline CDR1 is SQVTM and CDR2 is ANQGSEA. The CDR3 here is CSVERGPNEKLFF. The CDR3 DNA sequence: TGCAGCGTTGAGAGGGGGCCTAATGAAAAACTGTTTTTT.

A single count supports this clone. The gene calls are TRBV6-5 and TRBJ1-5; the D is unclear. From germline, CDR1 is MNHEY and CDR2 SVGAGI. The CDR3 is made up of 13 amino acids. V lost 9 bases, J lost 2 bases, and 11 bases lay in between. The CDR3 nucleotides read TGTGCCAGTATCCGAAGTGGCAATCAGCCCCAGCATTTT. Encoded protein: CASIRSGNQPQHF.

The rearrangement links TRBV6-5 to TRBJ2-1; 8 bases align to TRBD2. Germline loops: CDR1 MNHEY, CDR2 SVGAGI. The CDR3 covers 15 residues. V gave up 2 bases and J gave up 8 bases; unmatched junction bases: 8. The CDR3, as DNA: TGTGCCAGCAGTTACCCCGGGACTAGTATTGATGAGCAGTTCTTC. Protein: CASSYPGTSIDEQFF.

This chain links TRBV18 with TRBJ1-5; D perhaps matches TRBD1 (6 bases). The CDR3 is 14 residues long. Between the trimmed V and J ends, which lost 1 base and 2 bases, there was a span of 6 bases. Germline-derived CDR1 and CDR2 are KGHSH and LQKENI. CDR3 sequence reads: CASSPQGGNQPQHF. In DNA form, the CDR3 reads TGTGCCAGCTCACCACAGGGGGGCAATCAGCCCCAGCATTTT. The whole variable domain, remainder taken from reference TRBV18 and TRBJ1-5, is NAGVMQNPRHLVRRRGQEARLRCSPMKGHSHVYWYRQLPEEGLKFMVYLQKENIIDESGMPKERFSAEFPKEGPSILRIQQVVRGDSAAYFCASSPQGGNQPQHFGDGTRLSIL.

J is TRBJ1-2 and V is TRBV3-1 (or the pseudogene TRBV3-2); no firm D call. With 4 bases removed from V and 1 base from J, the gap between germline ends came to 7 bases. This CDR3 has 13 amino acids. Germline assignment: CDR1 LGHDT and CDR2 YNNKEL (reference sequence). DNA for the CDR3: TGTGCCAGCAGCCCACGCATTAACTATGGCTACACCTTC. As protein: CASSPRINYGYTF.

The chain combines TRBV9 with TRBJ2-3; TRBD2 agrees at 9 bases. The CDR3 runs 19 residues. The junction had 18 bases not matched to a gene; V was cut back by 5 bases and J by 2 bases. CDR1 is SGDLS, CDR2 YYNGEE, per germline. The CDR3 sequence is CASRFGGWLAGVLTDTQYF. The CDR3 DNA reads TGTGCCAGCAGGTTTGGGGGCTGGTTAGCGGGGGTCCTCACAGATACGCAGTATTTT.

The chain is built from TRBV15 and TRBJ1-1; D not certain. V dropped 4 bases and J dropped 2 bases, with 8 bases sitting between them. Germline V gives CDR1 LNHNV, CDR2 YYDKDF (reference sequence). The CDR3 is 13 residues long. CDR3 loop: CATSKQYNTEAFF. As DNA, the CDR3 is TGTGCCACCAGCAAACAGTACAACACTGAAGCTTTCTTT. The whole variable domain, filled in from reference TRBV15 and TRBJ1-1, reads DAMVIQNPRYQVTQFGKPVTLSCSQTLNHNVMYWYQQKSSQAPKLLFHYYDKDFNNEADTPDNFQSRRPNTSFCFLDIRSPGLGDTAMYLCATSKQYNTEAFFGQGTRLTVV.

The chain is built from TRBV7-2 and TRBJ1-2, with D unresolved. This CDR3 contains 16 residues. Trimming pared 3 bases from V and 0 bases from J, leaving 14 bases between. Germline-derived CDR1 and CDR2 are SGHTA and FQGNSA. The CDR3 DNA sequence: TGTGCCAGCAGCTTGATGACGGACTATACTAACTATGGCTACACCTTC. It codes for CASSLMTDYTNYGYTF.

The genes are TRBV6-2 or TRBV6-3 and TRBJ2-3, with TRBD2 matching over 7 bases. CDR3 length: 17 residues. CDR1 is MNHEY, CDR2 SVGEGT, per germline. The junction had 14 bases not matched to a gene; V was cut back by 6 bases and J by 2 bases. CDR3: CASSAPWRERYTDTQYF. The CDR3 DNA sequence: TGTGCCAGCAGCGCTCCATGGCGGGAGCGTTACACAGATACGCAGTATTTT.

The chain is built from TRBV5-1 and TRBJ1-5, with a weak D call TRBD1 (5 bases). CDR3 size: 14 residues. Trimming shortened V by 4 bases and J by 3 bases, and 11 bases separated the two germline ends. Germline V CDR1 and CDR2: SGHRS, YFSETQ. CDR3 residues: CASSPDSPNQPQHF. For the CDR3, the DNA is TGCGCCAGCAGCCCCGACAGCCCCAATCAGCCCCAGCATTTT.

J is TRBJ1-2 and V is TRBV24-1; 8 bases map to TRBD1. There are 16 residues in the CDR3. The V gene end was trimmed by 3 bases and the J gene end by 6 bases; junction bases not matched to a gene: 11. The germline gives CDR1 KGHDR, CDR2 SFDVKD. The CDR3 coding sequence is TGTGCCACCAGTGATCGCGACAGGGGACCTTGGCATGGCTACACCTTC. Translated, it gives CATSDRDRGPWHGYTF.

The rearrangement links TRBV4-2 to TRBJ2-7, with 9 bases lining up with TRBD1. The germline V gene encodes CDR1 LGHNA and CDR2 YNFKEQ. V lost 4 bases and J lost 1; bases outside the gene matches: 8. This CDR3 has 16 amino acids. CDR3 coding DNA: TGTGCCAGCAGCCCCCCAATTGGGACAGGGTCCTACGAGCAGTACTTC. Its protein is CASSPPIGTGSYEQYF.

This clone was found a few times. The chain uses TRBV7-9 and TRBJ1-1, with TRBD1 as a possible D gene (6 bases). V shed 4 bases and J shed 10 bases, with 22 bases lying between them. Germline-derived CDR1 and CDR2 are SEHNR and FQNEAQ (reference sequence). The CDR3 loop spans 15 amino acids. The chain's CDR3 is CASSYTSRSGVGAFF. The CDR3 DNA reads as TGTGCCAGCAGCTATACTTCTCGTTCAGGGGTGGGAGCTTTCTTT.

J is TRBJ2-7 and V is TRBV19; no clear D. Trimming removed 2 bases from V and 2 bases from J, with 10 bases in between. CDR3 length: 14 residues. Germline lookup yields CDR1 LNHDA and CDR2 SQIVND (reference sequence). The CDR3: CASSIQVLAYEQYF. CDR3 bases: TGTGCCAGTAGTATACAGGTGCTAGCCTACGAGCAGTACTTC. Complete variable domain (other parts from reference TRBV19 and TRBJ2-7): DGGITQSPKYLFRKEGQNVTLSCEQNLNHDAMYWYRQDPGQGLRLIYYSQIVNDFQKGDIAEGYSVSREKKESFPLTVTSAQKNPTAFYLCASSIQVLAYEQYFGPGTRLTVT.

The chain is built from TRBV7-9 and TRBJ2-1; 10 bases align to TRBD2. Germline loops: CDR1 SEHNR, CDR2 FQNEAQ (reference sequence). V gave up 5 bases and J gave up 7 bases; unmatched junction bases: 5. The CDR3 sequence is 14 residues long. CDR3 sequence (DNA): TGTGCCAGCAGCCCATATAGCGGGGGGAATGAGCAGTTCTTC. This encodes CASSPYSGGNEQFF.

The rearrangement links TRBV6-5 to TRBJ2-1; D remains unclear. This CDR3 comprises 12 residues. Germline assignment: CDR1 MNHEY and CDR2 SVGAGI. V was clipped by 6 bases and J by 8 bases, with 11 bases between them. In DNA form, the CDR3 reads TGTGCCAGCAGACCCCTGGGCCATGAGCAGTTCTTC. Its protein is CASRPLGHEQFF.